Below are 13 T cell receptor beta chains sequenced from a single sample in a study of graft-versus-host responses after intestinal transplantation. TCRdb keeps only in-frame clones here, not all; method: immunoSEQ multiplex PCR. This table holds about 54,000 clones, under 95% found once. The sequencing used PBMCs, collected 650 to 670 days after intestinal transplant. The source of these receptors is a human patient who received an intestinal transplant, so some T cells may come from the graft donor.

The V gene is TRBV9, the J gene TRBJ2-3; 7 bases align to TRBD2. Germline trimming cut 1 base from V and 3 bases from J; bases unmatched to any gene: 11. The length of the CDR3 is 17 residues. In germline, CDR1 is SGDLS, CDR2 YYNGEE. CDR3 sequence (DNA): TGTGCCAGCAGCGTATCCCCCGGGGGGATAAAGACAGATACGCAGTATTTT. Protein: CASSVSPGGIKTDTQYF.

The chain carries TRBV2 and TRBJ1-6; D not resolved. Germline V CDR1 and CDR2: SNHLY, FYNNEI. CDR3 size: 15 residues. Trimming took off 3 bases at V and 6 bases at J, with 12 bases between the two ends. CDR3 sequence (DNA): TGTGCCAGCAGTGAGGGATTTCATGGTAATTCACCCCTCCACTTT. Amino acids: CASSEGFHGNSPLHF.

V and J are TRBV9 and TRBJ1-6; D remains unclear. Germline-derived CDR1 and CDR2 are SGDLS and YYNGEE. CDR3 length equals 15 residues. Trimming cost V 0 bases and J 8 bases, with 12 bases left between them. CDR3 amino acids: CASSVDLRNHSPLHF. CDR3 in DNA: TGTGCCAGCAGCGTAGATTTGAGAAATCATTCACCCCTCCACTTT.

V is TRBV10-3 and J is TRBJ2-2; D ambiguous. The germline V gene encodes CDR1 ENHRY and CDR2 SYGVKD. V was shortened by 5 bases and J by 1 base, with 2 bases between the two germline ends. The CDR3 extends over 12 amino acids. The CDR3 DNA reads TGTGCCATCAGTTTGAACACCGGGGAGCTGTTTTTT. It is translated as CAISLNTGELFF.

The V gene is TRBV6-1, the J gene TRBJ1-5; 7 nucleotides match TRBD1. The CDR3 covers 13 residues. Trimming removed 6 bases from V and 7 bases from J; junction bases left unmatched: 6. The germline CDR1 and CDR2 sequences are MNHNS and SASEGT. This CDR3 is CASRAQGGQPQHF. Here the CDR3 DNA reads TGTGCCAGCAGGGCCCAGGGGGGACAGCCCCAGCATTTT.

CDR3 bases: TGCGCCAGTTCAGACAGGGCAATCAATCAGCCCCAGCATTTT. The encoded protein is CASSDRAINQPQHF. V and J are TRBV10-2 and TRBJ1-5, with 7 bases aligning to TRBD1. Germline V gene data show CDR1 as WSHSY and CDR2 as SAAADI. With 9 bases clipped from V and 3 bases from J, the junction kept 8 bases outside the gene matches. The CDR3 contains 14 residues.

The chain couples TRBV27 to TRBJ2-1; no clear D. The length of the CDR3 is 13 residues. Deletions cut 0 bases from V and 6 bases from J, with 6 bases between. Germline CDR1 reads MNHEY; CDR2 reads SMNVEV (reference sequence). CDR3: CASSLSELNEQFF. The CDR3 DNA reads TGTGCCAGCAGTTTATCCGAACTCAATGAGCAGTTCTTC.

This sequence joins TRBV10-2 and TRBJ2-3; D remains ambiguous. Trimming shortened V by 6 bases and J by 2 bases, and 12 bases separated the two germline ends. The CDR3 is 14 amino acids. Germline CDR1 reads WSHSY; CDR2 reads SAAADI. The CDR3 protein is CASSLTRLTDTQYF. DNA for the CDR3: TGCGCCAGCAGCTTAACCCGCCTCACAGATACGCAGTATTTT.

This clone was seen just once. The chain combines TRBV6-6 with TRBJ1-3; no clear D. CDR3 length: 15 amino acids. Between the trimmed V and J ends, which lost 6 bases and 0 bases, there was a span of 12 bases. The V gene's germline CDR1 is MNHNY and CDR2 SVGAGI (reference sequence). The DNA for the CDR3 is TGTGCCAGCAGCAAAGGGAGGCTCTCTGGAAACACCATATATTTT. Residues: CASSKGRLSGNTIYF.

In DNA form, the CDR3 reads TGTGCCAGCAGCAAAGGACTCGGGGTGGGATCAGGGAACTCTGGGGCCAACGTCCTGACTTTC. Its protein product is CASSKGLGVGSGNSGANVLTF. This chain joins TRBV7-8 and TRBJ2-6; D assignment may be TRBD1 or TRBD2 (5 bases each). The V end lost 5 bases, the J end lost 0 bases, and 26 bases lay between the germline ends. Germline V lookup: CDR1 SGHVS, CDR2 FQNEAQ. This CDR3 has 21 amino acids.

The rearrangement joins TRBV27 to TRBJ1-4, with TRBD1 matching 9 bases. The CDR3 is 14 residues long. After removal of 5 bases from V and 10 bases from J, the junction contained 8 bases not matched to a gene. Germline V gene data show CDR1 as MNHEY and CDR2 as SMNVEV (reference sequence). CDR3 sequence: CASSQRGQGGKLFF. The DNA for the CDR3 is TGTGCCAGCAGTCAAAGGGGACAGGGAGGAAAACTGTTTTTT.

This clone was counted once. The gene calls are TRBV5-1 and TRBJ2-1; TRBD2 matches at 8 bases. This CDR3 region has 15 residues. The junction had 8 bases not matched to a gene; V was cut back by 0 bases and J by 9 bases. In germline, CDR1 is SGHRS, CDR2 YFSETQ. CDR3 DNA: TGCGCCAGCAGCTTGGCTCCCGGGACTAGTAGTGAGCAGTTCTTC. This gives the protein CASSLAPGTSSEQFF.

The count of this clone is one. The rearrangement links TRBV27 to TRBJ1-1, with 7 bases that match TRBD1. CDR1 MNHEY and CDR2 SMNVEV come from the germline V gene (reference sequence). The CDR3 is 14 residues long. V was clipped by 5 bases and J by 2 bases; unmatched bases: 5. The CDR3 nucleotides are TGTGCCAGCAGTCCCAACAGGGGCAACACTGAAGCTTTCTTT. It specifies CASSPNRGNTEAFF.